The 3 T cell receptor beta chains given below trace back to one sample, sequenced in a study of technical replicates of blood from several donors (TCRdb year 2017). To prepare the library, the immunoSEQ multiplex PCR assay was applied. The clones in this table, taken by TCRdb from immuneACCESS, are in-frame only. Not every clone is retained; where verified, under half of the shortfall comes from an unresolved V gene, and the cause of the rest is unknown. The sample yields some 87,000 clones; approximately 93% were counted once. The ten biggest clones cover around 0.4% of the sample. Input material: T cells isolated from PBMCs. The origin of the receptors is a human donor in good health.

The chain uses TRBV13 and TRBJ2-2, with 9 bases that match TRBD1. Germline trimming cut 5 bases from V and 6 bases from J; bases unmatched to any gene: 4. CDR3 length: 14 amino acids. From germline, CDR1 is PRHDT and CDR2 FYEKMQ (reference sequence). This chain's CDR3 is CASSPGTGSGELFF. The CDR3 DNA reads as TGTGCCAGCAGCCCCGGGACAGGGTCCGGGGAGCTGTTTTTT.

The table lists this clone with a count of one. The rearrangement joins TRBV14 to TRBJ1-2, with D possibly TRBD1 on 5 matching bases. The V gene's germline CDR1 is SGHDN and CDR2 FVKESK. This CDR3 contains 16 residues. V was shortened by 1 base and J by 4 bases, with 16 bases between the two germline ends. Here the CDR3 reads CASSQGRRGVVYGYTF. The DNA of the CDR3 is TGTGCCAGCAGCCAAGGGAGGAGGGGCGTAGTCTATGGCTACACCTTC.

J is TRBJ2-7 and V is TRBV9, with D perhaps matching TRBD1 (7 bases). Per germline, CDR1 SGDLS and CDR2 YYNGEE. This CDR3 is 16 amino acids long. Between the trimmed V and J ends, which lost 0 bases and 1 base, there was a span of 14 bases. The CDR3 region has the DNA TGTGCCAGCAGCGTAGGGCGGGACAGTCAGTCCTACGAGCAGTACTTC. Translated, it gives CASSVGRDSQSYEQYF.